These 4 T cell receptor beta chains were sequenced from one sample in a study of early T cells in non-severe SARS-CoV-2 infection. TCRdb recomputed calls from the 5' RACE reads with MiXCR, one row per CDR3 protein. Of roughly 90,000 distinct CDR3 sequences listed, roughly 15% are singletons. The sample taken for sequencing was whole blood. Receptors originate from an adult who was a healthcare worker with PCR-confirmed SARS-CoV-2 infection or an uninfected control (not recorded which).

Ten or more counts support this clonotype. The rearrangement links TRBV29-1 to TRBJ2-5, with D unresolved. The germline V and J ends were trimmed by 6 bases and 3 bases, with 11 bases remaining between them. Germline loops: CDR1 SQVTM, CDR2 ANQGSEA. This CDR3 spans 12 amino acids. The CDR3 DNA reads TGCAGCGTCGCGATCCCTAAAGAGACCCAGTACTTC. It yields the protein CSVAIPKETQYF.

In DNA, the CDR3 is TGCAGCGGGAGCACAGATACGCAGTATTTT. This encodes CSGSTDTQYF. V is TRBV29-1 and J is TRBJ2-3; D gene uncertain. The CDR3 runs 10 residues. V was shortened by 7 bases and J by 0 bases, with 2 bases between the two germline ends. CDR1 and CDR2 (germline): SQVTM, ANQGSEA.

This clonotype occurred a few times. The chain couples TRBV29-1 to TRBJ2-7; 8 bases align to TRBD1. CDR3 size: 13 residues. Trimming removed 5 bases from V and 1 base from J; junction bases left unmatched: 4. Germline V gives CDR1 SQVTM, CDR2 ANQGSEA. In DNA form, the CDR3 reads TGCAGCGTTAGCACAGGGGGATCCTACGAGCAGTACTTC. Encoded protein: CSVSTGGSYEQYF.

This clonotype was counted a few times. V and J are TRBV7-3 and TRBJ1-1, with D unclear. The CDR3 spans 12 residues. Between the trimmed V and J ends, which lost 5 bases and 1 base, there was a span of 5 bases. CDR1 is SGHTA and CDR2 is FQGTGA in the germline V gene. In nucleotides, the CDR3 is TGTGCCAGCAGCGCGGGGAACACTGAAGCTTTCTTT. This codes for CASSAGNTEAFF.